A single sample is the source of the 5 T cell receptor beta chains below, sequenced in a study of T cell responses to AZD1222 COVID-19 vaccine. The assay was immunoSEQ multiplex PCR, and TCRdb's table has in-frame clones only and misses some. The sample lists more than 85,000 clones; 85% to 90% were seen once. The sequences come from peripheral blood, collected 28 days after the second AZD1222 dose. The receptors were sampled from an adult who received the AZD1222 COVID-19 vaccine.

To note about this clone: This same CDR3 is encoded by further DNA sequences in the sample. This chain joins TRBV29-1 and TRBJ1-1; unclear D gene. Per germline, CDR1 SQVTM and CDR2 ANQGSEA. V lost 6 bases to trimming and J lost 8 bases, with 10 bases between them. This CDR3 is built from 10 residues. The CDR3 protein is CSVADLEAFF. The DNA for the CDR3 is TGCAGCGTGGCCGACCTAGAAGCTTTCTTT.

The CDR3 bases are TGTGCCAGTGGGGTGGAACTTGGCAATCAGCCCCAGCATTTT. Its protein product is CASGVELGNQPQHF. This chain uses TRBV19 with TRBJ1-5; D is ambiguous. This CDR3 has 14 residues. Trimming removed 8 bases from V and 2 bases from J, with 13 bases in between. Germline V gives CDR1 LNHDA, CDR2 SQIVND (reference sequence).

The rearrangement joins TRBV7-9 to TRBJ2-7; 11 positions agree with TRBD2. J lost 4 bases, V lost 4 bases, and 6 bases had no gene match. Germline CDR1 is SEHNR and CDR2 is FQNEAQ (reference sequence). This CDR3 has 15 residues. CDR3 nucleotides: TGTGCCAGCAGCTCTAAACTAGCGGGAGCTTACGAGCAGTACTTC. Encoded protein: CASSSKLAGAYEQYF.

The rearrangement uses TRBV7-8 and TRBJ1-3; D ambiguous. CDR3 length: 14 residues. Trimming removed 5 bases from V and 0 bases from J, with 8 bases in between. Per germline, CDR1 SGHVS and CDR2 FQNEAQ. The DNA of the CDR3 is TGTGCCAGCAGCCGAGAAAGCTCTGGAAACACCATATATTTT. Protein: CASSRESSGNTIYF. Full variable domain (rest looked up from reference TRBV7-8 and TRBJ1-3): GAGVSQSPRYKVAKRGQDVALRCDPISGHVSLFWYQQALGQGPEFLTYFQNEAQLDKSGLPSDRFFAERPEGSVSTLKIQRTQQEDSAVYLCASSRESSGNTIYFGEGSWLTVV.

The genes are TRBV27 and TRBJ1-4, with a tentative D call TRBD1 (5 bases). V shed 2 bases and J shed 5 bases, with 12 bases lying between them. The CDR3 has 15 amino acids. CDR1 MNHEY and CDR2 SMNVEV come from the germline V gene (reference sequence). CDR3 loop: CASSLTGGLNEKLFF. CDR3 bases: TGTGCCAGCAGTTTAACGGGGGGATTGAATGAAAAACTGTTTTTT.